These 25 T cell receptor beta chains were all obtained from the same sample, sequenced in a study of naive and memory T cell subsets. Both TRBC1 and TRBC2 were covered by a beta constant-region primer of two equimolar oligonucleotides. MiXCR was run by TCRdb on the UMI-ligation and nested PCR reads, yielding one entry per CDR3 protein. The sample yields 140,000 to 150,000 distinct CDR3 sequences, over 15% seen once. What was sequenced was naive CD4+ T cells from blood. These receptors were obtained from a human donor in good health.

The rearrangement uses TRBV6-2 or TRBV6-3 and TRBJ2-7; 13 positions match TRBD2. Losses at the gene ends were 6 bases for V and 5 bases for J; bases not matched to a gene: 13. This CDR3 has 17 residues. The germline gives CDR1 MNHEY, CDR2 SVGEGT. CDR3 bases: TGTGCCAGCAGCTCCGGGACTAGCGGGACGTTACGGAACGAGCAGTACTTC. This translates into CASSSGTSGTLRNEQYF.

DNA of the CDR3: TGTGCCAGCAGTTTACAAACTAGCGGGAGTCACAATGAGCAGTTCTTC. As protein: CASSLQTSGSHNEQFF. The V gene is TRBV6-5, the J gene TRBJ2-1, with TRBD2 matching over 11 bases. CDR1 is MNHEY and CDR2 is SVGAGI in the germline V gene. With 4 bases clipped from V and 5 bases from J, the junction kept 7 bases outside the gene matches. There are 16 residues in the CDR3.

Comments on this clonotype: Germline is not matched at one junction end, which may reflect a read error. J is TRBJ2-1 and V is TRBV10-3, with 12 bases fitting TRBD2. This CDR3 has 17 amino acids. Looked up from germline, CDR1 is ENHRY and CDR2 is SYGVKD. The CDR3 region is CAISVGSGLAGPNGQFF. The CDR3 region has the DNA TGTGCCATCAGTGTGGGTAGTGGACTAGCGGGACCTAATGGGCAGTTCTTC.

This rearrangement joins TRBV5-6 to TRBJ2-5, with 7 nucleotides matching TRBD1. V lost 2 bases to trimming and J lost 4 bases; unmatched junction nucleotides: 11. The CDR3 contains 16 residues. Per the germline V gene, CDR1 is SGHDT and CDR2 is YYEEEE. DNA of the CDR3: TGTGCCAGCAGCTTAGACCGGGACAGATTTCGAGAGACCCAGTACTTC. Amino acids: CASSLDRDRFRETQYF.

This clonotype was counted only a few times. J is TRBJ1-1 and V is TRBV21-1; the D call TRBD1 from the table was never checked on the DNA. TRBV21-1 is designated a pseudogene. This CDR3 region has 14 residues. Here the CDR3 DNA reads TGTGCCAGCAGCCTTCGGGGCAAATGTCTTGAAGCTTTCTTT. Its translation is CASSLRGKCLEAFF.

This chain connects TRBV6-5 to TRBJ2-7, with a weak D call TRBD2 (6 bases). The germline V gene has CDR1 MNHEY and CDR2 SVGAGI. This CDR3 comprises 14 residues. V lost 6 bases, J lost 5 bases, and 17 bases lay in between. The CDR3 is CASRNLACPDEQYF. CDR3 in DNA: TGTGCCAGCAGGAACCTAGCGTGCCCCGACGAGCAGTACTTC.

The chain links TRBV6-2 or TRBV6-3 to TRBJ1-1; D is ambiguous. In germline, CDR1 is MNHEY, CDR2 SVGEGT. The germline V and J ends were trimmed by 4 bases and 1 base, with 10 bases remaining between them. The CDR3 extends over 14 amino acids. The CDR3 coding sequence is TGTGCCAGCAGTTCTAGTGTTGGGAACACTGAAGCTTTCTTT. Its translation is CASSSSVGNTEAFF.

This clonotype was counted only a few times. The chain is built from TRBV2 and TRBJ2-7, with D tentatively TRBD1 (6 bases). This CDR3 has 14 amino acids. Trimming left V 6 bases short and J 0 bases short, with 12 bases between. From germline, CDR1 is SNHLY and CDR2 FYNNEI. The CDR3 spells CASRLDSSSYEQYF. The CDR3 nucleotides read TGTGCCAGCAGATTGGACAGTAGCTCCTACGAGCAGTACTTC.

This sequence joins TRBV29-1 and TRBJ2-1; D is uncertain. Germline V lookup: CDR1 SQVTM, CDR2 ANQGSEA. The CDR3 runs to 16 residues. V dropped 0 bases and J dropped 0 bases, with 12 bases sitting between them. This chain's CDR3 is CSVEDHGASSYNEQFF. In DNA, the CDR3 is TGCAGCGTTGAAGATCACGGCGCTAGCTCCTACAATGAGCAGTTCTTC.

This clonotype was counted ten times or more. V is TRBV12-3 or TRBV12-4 and J is TRBJ2-7, with a tentative D call TRBD1 (6 bases). The CDR3 sequence is 12 residues long. Deletions cut 6 bases from V and 8 bases from J, with 14 bases between. The CDR3 spells CASSPDRSKQYF. CDR3 bases: TGTGCCAGCAGCCCCGACAGGTCCAAGCAGTACTTC.

The chain uses TRBV12-3 or TRBV12-4 and TRBJ1-3; D not certain. The CDR3 spans 14 residues. V lost 5 bases and J lost 4, with 12 bases in between. CDR3 nucleotides: TGTGCCAGCAGTCCCCTGTCTGCAGGAAACACCATATATTTT. This translates into CASSPLSAGNTIYF.

In the case of this clonotype: One base away lies a much larger clone, so this may be a sequencing read error. The CDR3 region is CACSVGGSGTDTQYF. The CDR3 nucleotides are TGTGCCTGCAGCGTAGGCGGGAGCGGCACAGATACGCAGTATTTT. The V gene is TRBV9, the J gene TRBJ2-3, with 7 bases identical to TRBD2. Germline V gene lookup returns CDR1 SGDLS and CDR2 YYNGEE. The CDR3 loop spans 15 amino acids.

This clonotype has only a few counts. The rearrangement uses TRBV12-3 or TRBV12-4 and TRBJ2-5; 7 positions agree with TRBD2. The CDR3 runs 15 residues. J was trimmed by 1 base and V by 6 bases; bases with no gene match: 8. In DNA, the CDR3 is TGTGCCAGCAGGGCGGTCGGGACTATCCAAGAGACCCAGTACTTC. This encodes CASRAVGTIQETQYF.

This clonotype has a handful of counts. The chain has TRBV6-1 and TRBJ2-7, with 7 bases lining up with TRBD1. This CDR3 region has 14 residues. Germline V CDR1 and CDR2: MNHNS, SASEGT. J lost 3 bases, V lost 6 bases, and 8 bases had no gene match. The CDR3: CASRLQGYGYEQYF. The CDR3 DNA reads as TGTGCCAGCAGATTACAGGGGTATGGCTACGAGCAGTACTTC.

This clonotype has just a few counts. V is TRBV29-1 and J is TRBJ2-7; D perhaps matches TRBD2 (6 bases). CDR3 length: 13 amino acids. Trimming stripped 2 bases from V and 2 bases from J, with 10 bases between. Germline assignment: CDR1 SQVTM and CDR2 ANQGSEA. The CDR3 region is CSVELDYPYEQYF. In nucleotides, the CDR3 is TGCAGCGTTGAATTGGACTACCCCTACGAGCAGTACTTC.

The chain is built from TRBV3-1 and TRBJ2-7; no firm D call. The germline V gene encodes CDR1 LGHDT and CDR2 YNNKEL (reference sequence). This CDR3 comprises 14 residues. Trimming stripped 5 bases from V and 1 base from J, with 12 bases between. The CDR3 nucleotides read TGTGCCAGCAGCAGAAGGGCAGTATCCTACGAGCAGTACTTC. Translation: CASSRRAVSYEQYF.

The rearrangement uses TRBV28 and TRBJ2-3; 10 bases are a match to TRBD1. The germline CDR1 and CDR2 sequences are MDHEN and SYDVKM. J lost 2 bases, V lost 3 bases, and 8 bases had no gene match. The length of the CDR3 is 17 residues. The CDR3 is CASSFPGQGGVTDTQYF. CDR3 nucleotide sequence: TGTGCCAGCAGTTTCCCTGGACAGGGGGGGGTCACAGATACGCAGTATTTT.

This clonotype was recorded a few times. V gene TRBV2 combines with J gene TRBJ1-1, with 9 bases matching TRBD1. Per the germline V gene, CDR1 is SNHLY and CDR2 is FYNNEI. With 3 bases clipped from V and 0 bases from J, the junction kept 2 bases outside the gene matches. The CDR3 is made up of 15 amino acids. Here the CDR3 reads CASSETGGLNTEAFF. CDR3 bases: TGTGCCAGCAGTGAGACAGGGGGTCTGAACACTGAAGCTTTCTTT. Supplemented by reference TRBV2 and TRBJ1-1, the full variable domain reads EPEVTQTPSHQVTQMGQEVILRCVPISNHLYFYWYRQILGQKVEFLVSFYNNEISEKSEIFDDQFSVERPDGSNFTLKIRSTKLEDSAMYFCASSETGGLNTEAFFGQGTRLTVV.

The V call is TRBV28, the J call TRBJ2-7; weak D call: TRBD2 (5 bases). The V end lost 7 bases, the J end lost 4 bases, and 23 bases lay between the germline ends. Germline loops: CDR1 MDHEN, CDR2 SYDVKM. The CDR3 length is 16 residues. The CDR3 sequence: CASTTFSGSYVYEQYF. DNA of the CDR3: TGTGCCAGCACCACCTTTTCGGGATCCTACGTGTACGAGCAGTACTTC. The full variable domain, rest sourced from reference TRBV28 and TRBJ2-7, is DVKVTQSSRYLVKRTGEKVFLECVQDMDHENMFWYRQDPGLGLRLIYFSYDVKMKEKGDIPEGYSVSREKKERFSLILESASTNQTSMYLCASTTFSGSYVYEQYFGPGTRLTVT.

The chain uses TRBV6-5 and TRBJ2-7; TRBD1 might be the D (5 bases). Germline V gene data show CDR1 as MNHEY and CDR2 as SVGAGI. V dropped 5 bases and J dropped 5 bases, with 13 bases sitting between them. CDR3 length: 13 residues. The CDR3 DNA is TGTGCCAGCAGTCTCCCTCCAGGGAACGAGCAGTACTTC. This sequence encodes CASSLPPGNEQYF.

For this clonotype: One base away lies a much larger clone, so this may be a sequencing read error. The chain recombines TRBV28 with TRBJ2-1; D is ambiguous. The CDR3 consists of 14 residues. CDR1 and CDR2 from the germline V gene are MDHEN and SYDVKM. The CDR3 spells CASSPSTPSYERFF. The DNA for the CDR3 is TGTGCCAGCAGCCCTTCCACCCCGTCTTATGAGCGGTTCTTC.

The chain employs TRBV4-1 and TRBJ2-7; perhaps TRBD1 as D (5 bases). CDR1 is MGHRA, CDR2 YSYEKL, per germline. The CDR3 length is 11 residues. The CDR3 DNA is TGCGCCAGCAGCCAAGAAAGGGGTCCACGGGTC. It encodes CASSQERGPRV.

This clonotype has only a few counts. The rearrangement joins TRBV20-1 to TRBJ2-3; no clear D. This CDR3 is 14 amino acids long. Per germline, CDR1 DFQATT and CDR2 SNEGSKA (reference sequence). Trimming took off 5 bases at V and 8 bases at J, with 20 bases between the two ends. As DNA, the CDR3 is TGCAGTGCTTGTCTTCGGAGTCTCGGCAGTACGCAGTATTTT. This codes for CSACLRSLGSTQYF.

The chain couples TRBV29-1 to TRBJ2-3; TRBD2 agrees at 8 bases. The CDR3 consists of 15 residues. V shed 4 bases, J shed 1 base, and the junction held 7 bases outside the gene matches. CDR1 and CDR2 from the germline V gene are SQVTM and ANQGSEA. CDR3 nucleotides: TGCAGCGTTGTCCCACTAGCGGAGGGCACAGATACGCAGTATTTT. Translated, it gives CSVVPLAEGTDTQYF.

The chain carries TRBV12-3 or TRBV12-4 and TRBJ2-1; 8 bases align to TRBD2. Losses at the gene ends were 11 bases for V and 1 base for J; bases not matched to a gene: 7. This CDR3 region has 14 residues. The CDR3 region is CASSREVSYNEQFF. CDR3 sequence (DNA): TGTGCCTCATCGCGGGAGGTTTCCTACAATGAGCAGTTCTTC.